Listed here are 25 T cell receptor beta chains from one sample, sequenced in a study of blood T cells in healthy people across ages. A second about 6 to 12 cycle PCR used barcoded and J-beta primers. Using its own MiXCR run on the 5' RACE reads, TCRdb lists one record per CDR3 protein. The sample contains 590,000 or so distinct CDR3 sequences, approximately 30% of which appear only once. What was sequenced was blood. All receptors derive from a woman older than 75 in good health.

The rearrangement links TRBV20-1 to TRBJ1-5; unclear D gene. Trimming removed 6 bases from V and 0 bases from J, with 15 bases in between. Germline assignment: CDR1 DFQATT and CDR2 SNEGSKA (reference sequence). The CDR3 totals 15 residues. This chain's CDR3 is CSARRTVDSNQPQHF. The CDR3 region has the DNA TGCAGTGCCCGGCGGACGGTCGATAGCAATCAGCCCCAGCATTTT.

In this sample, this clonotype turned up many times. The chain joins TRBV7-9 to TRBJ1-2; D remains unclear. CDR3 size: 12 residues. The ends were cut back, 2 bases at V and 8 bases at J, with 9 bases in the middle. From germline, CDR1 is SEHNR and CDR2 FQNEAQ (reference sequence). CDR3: CASSLYVEGYTF. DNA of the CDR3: TGTGCCAGCAGCTTATACGTAGAAGGCTACACCTTC.

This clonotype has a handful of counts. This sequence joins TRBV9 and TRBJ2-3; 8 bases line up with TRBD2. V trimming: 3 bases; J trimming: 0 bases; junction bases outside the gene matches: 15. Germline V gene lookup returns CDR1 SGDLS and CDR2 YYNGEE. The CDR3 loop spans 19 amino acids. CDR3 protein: CASSDVAGGRSASTDTQYF. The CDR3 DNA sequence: TGTGCCAGCAGCGACGTGGCGGGGGGTCGATCTGCTAGCACAGATACGCAGTATTTT.

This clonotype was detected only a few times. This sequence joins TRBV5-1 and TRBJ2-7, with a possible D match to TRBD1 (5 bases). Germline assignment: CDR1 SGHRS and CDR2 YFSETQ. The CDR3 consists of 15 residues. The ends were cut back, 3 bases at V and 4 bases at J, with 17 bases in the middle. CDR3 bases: TGCGCCAGCAGCTCGACCGGACAAAAGTCTTACGAGCAGTACTTC. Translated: CASSSTGQKSYEQYF.

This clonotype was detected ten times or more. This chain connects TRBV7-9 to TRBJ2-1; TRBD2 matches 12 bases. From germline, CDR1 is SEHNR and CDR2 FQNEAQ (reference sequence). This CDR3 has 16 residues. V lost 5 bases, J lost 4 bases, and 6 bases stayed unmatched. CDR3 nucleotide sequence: TGTGCCAGCAGCGGACGACTAGCGGGGGCGTACAATGAGCAGTTCTTC. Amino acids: CASSGRLAGAYNEQFF. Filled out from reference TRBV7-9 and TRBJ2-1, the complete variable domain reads DTGVSQNPRHKITKRGQNVTFRCDPISEHNRLYWYRQTLGQGPEFLTYFQNEAQLEKSRLLSDRFSAERPKGSFSTLEIQRTEQGDSAMYLCASSGRLAGAYNEQFFGPGTRLTVL.

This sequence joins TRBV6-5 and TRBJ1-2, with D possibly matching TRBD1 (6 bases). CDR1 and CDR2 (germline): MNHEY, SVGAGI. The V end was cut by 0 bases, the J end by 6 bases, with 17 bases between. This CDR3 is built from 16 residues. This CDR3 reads CASSYSSGGLRDGYTF. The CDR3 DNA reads TGTGCCAGCAGTTACTCATCGGGGGGGCTAAGAGATGGCTACACCTTC.

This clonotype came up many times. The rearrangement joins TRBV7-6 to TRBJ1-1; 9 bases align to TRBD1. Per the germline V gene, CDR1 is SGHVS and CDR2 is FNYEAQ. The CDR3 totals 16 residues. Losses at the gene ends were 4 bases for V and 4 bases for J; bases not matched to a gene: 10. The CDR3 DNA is TGTGCCAGCAGCTCGACACCGACAGGGGGTTCCACTGAAGCTTTCTTT. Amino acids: CASSSTPTGGSTEAFF.

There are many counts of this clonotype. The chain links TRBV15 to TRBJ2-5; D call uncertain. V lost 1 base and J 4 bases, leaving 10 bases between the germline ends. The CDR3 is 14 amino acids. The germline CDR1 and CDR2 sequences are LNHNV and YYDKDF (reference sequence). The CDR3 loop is CATSRGASPETQYF. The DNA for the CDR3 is TGTGCCACCAGCAGAGGGGCAAGCCCAGAGACCCAGTACTTC.

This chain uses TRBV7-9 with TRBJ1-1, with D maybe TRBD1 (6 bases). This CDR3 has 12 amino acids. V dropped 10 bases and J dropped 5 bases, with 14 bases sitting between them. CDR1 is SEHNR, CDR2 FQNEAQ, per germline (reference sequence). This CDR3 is CATSQGTTEAFF. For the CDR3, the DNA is TGTGCCACCTCGCAGGGGACGACTGAAGCTTTCTTT.

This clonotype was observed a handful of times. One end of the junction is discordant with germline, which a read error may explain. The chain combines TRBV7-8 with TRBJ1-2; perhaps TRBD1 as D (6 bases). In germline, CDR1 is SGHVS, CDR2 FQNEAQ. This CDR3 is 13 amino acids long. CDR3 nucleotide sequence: TGTGCCGGCAGCCTCGGGACAAGCCGCGGCTACACCTTC. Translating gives CAGSLGTSRGYTF.

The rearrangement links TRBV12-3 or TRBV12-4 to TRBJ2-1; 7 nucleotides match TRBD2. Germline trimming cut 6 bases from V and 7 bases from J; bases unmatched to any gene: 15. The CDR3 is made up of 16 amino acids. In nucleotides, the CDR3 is TGTGCCAGCAGCCCTATGAGGGGCGGGGGTTATAATGAGCAGTTCTTC. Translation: CASSPMRGGGYNEQFF.

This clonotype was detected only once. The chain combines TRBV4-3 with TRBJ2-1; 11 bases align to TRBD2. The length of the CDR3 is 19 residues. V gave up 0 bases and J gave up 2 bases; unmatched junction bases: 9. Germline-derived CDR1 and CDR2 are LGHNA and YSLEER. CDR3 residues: CASSQDTASGRLAYNEQFF. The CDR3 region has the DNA TGCGCCAGCAGCCAAGATACGGCTAGCGGGAGGTTGGCCTACAATGAGCAGTTCTTC.

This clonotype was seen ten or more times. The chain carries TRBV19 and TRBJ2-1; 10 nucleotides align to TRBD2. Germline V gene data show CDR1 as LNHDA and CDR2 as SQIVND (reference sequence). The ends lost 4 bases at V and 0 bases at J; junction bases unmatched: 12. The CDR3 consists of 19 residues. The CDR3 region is CASSSLAGVPSSSYNEQFF. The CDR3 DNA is TGTGCCAGTAGTAGTCTAGCGGGGGTTCCCTCGAGCTCCTACAATGAGCAGTTCTTC.

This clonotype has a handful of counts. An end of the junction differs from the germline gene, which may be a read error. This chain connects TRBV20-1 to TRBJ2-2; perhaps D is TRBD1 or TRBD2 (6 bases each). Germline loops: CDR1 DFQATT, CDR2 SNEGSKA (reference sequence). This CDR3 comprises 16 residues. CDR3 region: CSARDVGGTNTGERFF. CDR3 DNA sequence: TGCAGTGCTAGAGATGTGGGGGGCACGAACACCGGGGAGCGGTTTTTT.

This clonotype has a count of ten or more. The CDR3 loop is CASSLYRRGRNEQYF. The CDR3 DNA is TGTGCCAGCAGCTTATATAGACGGGGGCGCAATGAGCAGTACTTC. V is TRBV7-2 and J is TRBJ2-5; either TRBD1 or TRBD2 may supply D (6 bases each). With 2 bases removed from V and 11 bases from J, the gap between germline ends came to 21 bases. This CDR3 is built from 15 residues. CDR1 SGHTA and CDR2 FQGNSA come from the germline V gene.

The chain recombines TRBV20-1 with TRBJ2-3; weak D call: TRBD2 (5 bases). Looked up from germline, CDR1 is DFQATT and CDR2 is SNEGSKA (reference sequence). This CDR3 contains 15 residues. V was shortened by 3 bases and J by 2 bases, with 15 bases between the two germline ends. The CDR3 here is CSARDFLRTTDTQYF. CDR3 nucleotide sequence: TGCAGTGCTAGGGACTTTCTCAGGACCACAGATACGCAGTATTTT.

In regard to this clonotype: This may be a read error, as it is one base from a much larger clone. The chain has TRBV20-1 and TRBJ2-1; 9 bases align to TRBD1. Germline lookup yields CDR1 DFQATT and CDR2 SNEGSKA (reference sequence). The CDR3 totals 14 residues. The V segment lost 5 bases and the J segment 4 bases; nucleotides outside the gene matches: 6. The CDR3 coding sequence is TGCAGTGCTGAGGACAGGGGCCTATACAATGAGCAGTTCTTC. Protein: CSAEDRGLYNEQFF.

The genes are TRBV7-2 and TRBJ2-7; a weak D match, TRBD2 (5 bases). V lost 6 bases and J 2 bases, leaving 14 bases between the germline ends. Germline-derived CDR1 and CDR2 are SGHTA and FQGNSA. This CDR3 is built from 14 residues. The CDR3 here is CASRKAGGAYEQYF. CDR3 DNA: TGTGCCAGCAGGAAGGCGGGCGGCGCCTACGAGCAGTACTTC.

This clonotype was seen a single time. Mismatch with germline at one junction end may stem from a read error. CDR3 region: CAGSSGQGNTEAFF. The CDR3 bases are TGCGCCGGCAGCAGCGGACAGGGGAACACTGAAGCTTTCTTT. The chain links TRBV5-1 to TRBJ1-1; 8 bases are shared with TRBD1. The germline V gene has CDR1 SGHRS and CDR2 YFSETQ. CDR3 length: 14 amino acids.

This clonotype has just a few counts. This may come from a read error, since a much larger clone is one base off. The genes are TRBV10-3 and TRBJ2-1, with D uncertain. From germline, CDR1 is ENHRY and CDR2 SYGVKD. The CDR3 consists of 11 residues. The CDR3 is CVISEDGFQFF. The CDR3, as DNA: TGTGTCATCAGTGAAGATGGCTTTCAGTTCTTC.

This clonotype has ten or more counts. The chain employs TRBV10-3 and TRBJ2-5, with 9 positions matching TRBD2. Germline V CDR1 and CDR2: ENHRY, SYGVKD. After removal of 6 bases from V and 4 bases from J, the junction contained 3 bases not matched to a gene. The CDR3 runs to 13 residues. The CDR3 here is CAIRETSGETQYF. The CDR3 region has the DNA TGTGCCATCAGGGAGACTAGCGGAGAGACCCAGTACTTC.

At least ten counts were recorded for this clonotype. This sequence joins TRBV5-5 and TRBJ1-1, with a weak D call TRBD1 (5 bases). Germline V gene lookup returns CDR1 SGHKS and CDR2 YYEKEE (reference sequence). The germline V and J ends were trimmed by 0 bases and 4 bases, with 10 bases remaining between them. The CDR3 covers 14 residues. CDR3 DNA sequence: TGTGCCAGCAGCTTGGGTGCGGGGGGCACTGAAGCTTTCTTT. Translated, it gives CASSLGAGGTEAFF.

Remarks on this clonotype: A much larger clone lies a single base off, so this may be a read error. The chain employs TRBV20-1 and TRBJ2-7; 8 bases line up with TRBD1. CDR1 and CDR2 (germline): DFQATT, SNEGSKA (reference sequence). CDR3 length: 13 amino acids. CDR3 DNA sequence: TGCAGTACTAGCCACTCCAGGGGGCCCGAGCAGTACTTC. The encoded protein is CSTSHSRGPEQYF.

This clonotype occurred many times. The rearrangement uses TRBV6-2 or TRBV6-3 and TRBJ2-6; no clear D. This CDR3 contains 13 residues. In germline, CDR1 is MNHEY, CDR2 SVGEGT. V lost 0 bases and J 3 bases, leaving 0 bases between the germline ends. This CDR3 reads CASSYSGANVLTF. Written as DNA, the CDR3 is TGTGCCAGCAGTTACTCTGGGGCCAACGTCCTGACTTTC.

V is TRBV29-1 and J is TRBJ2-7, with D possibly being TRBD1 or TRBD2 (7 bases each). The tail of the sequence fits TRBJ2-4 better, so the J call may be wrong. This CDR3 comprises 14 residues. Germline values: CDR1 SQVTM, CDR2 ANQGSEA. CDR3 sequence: CSVGGRGRGNIQYF. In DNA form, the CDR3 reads TGCAGCGTTGGGGGGAGGGGGCGGGGGAACATTCAGTACTTC.